What follows are 24 T cell receptor beta chains derived from one specimen sequenced in a study of blood T cells in healthy people across ages. A second PCR of about 7 to 11 cycles used a sample-barcoded 5' primer and a J-beta primer mix. MiXCR was run by TCRdb on the 5' RACE reads, yielding one entry per CDR3 protein. The table shows 1.5 million to 2 million distinct CDR3 sequences, with 35% to 50% occurring only once. Sequencing used blood. The receptors derive from a human donor in good health.

CDR3 loop: CASSQPRASGRKETQYF. The CDR3 bases are TGTGCCAGCAGCCAGCCGAGGGCGTCAGGACGGAAAGAGACCCAGTACTTC. The chain employs TRBV14 and TRBJ2-7; maybe TRBD2 (5 bases). The J call may be wrong; the DNA end is better matched by TRBJ2-5. The CDR3 is 17 amino acids. Germline CDR1 SGHDN, CDR2 FVKESK.

The chain combines TRBV6-5 with TRBJ1-2; 8 bases fit TRBD1. The CDR3 loop spans 14 amino acids. Germline V lookup: CDR1 MNHEY, CDR2 SVGAGI. The V segment lost 6 bases and the J segment 7 bases; nucleotides outside the gene matches: 10. This CDR3 reads CASRPQGAGGGYTF. Written as DNA, the CDR3 is TGTGCCAGCAGACCCCAGGGGGCGGGTGGTGGCTACACCTTC.

This clonotype was seen only a few times. This chain joins TRBV6-5 and TRBJ2-7, with 9 bases fitting TRBD1. The length of the CDR3 is 15 residues. CDR1 is MNHEY and CDR2 is SVGAGI in the germline V gene. V dropped 4 bases and J dropped 4; count of bases not matched to a gene: 8. The CDR3 DNA reads TGTGCCAGCAGTTTCCAACCCGGGACAGGGTACGAGCAGTACTTC. Translating it yields CASSFQPGTGYEQYF.

The chain has TRBV7-2 and TRBJ1-1; D remains unclear. The CDR3 is 13 amino acids. Germline-derived CDR1 and CDR2 are SGHTA and FQGNSA. Trimming left V 2 bases short and J 6 bases short, with 10 bases between. CDR3 coding DNA: TGTGCCAGCAGCTTATTGCAGGTTTCTGAAGCTTTCTTT. Amino acid sequence: CASSLLQVSEAFF.

The sample holds a few counts of this clonotype. The chain employs TRBV2 and TRBJ2-7, with D tentatively TRBD1 (6 bases). Per germline, CDR1 SNHLY and CDR2 FYNNEI. V lost 4 bases to trimming and J lost 1 base, with 20 bases between them. This CDR3 spans 17 amino acids. The CDR3 DNA sequence: TGTGCCAGCAGTGGAGGGGGTCAAGGCAGGGCGTCCTACGAGCAGTACTTC. Residues: CASSGGGQGRASYEQYF. The whole variable domain, filled in from reference TRBV2 and TRBJ2-7, reads EPEVTQTPSHQVTQMGQEVILRCVPISNHLYFYWYRQILGQKVEFLVSFYNNEISEKSEIFDDQFSVERPDGSNFTLKIRSTKLEDSAMYFCASSGGGQGRASYEQYFGPGTRLTVT.

The chain employs TRBV5-6 and TRBJ1-2; D unresolved. The germline gives CDR1 SGHDT, CDR2 YYEEEE. V lost 4 bases and J lost 2, with 15 bases in between. This CDR3 is 15 amino acids long. This chain's CDR3 is CASSPGLGFNYGYTF. CDR3 DNA: TGTGCCAGCAGCCCAGGTCTGGGTTTCAACTATGGCTACACCTTC.

The V gene is TRBV9, the J gene TRBJ2-4; the match to TRBD2 covers 13 bases. The assigned J gene may be wrong: the sequence end matches TRBJ2-7 better. The CDR3 totals 16 residues. The germline V gene has CDR1 SGDLS and CDR2 YYNGEE. The CDR3 loop is CASSSQTSGGTYEQYF. CDR3 bases: TGTGCCAGCAGCTCACAGACTAGCGGGGGGACCTACGAGCAGTACTTC.

The rearrangement joins TRBV5-1 to TRBJ2-5; tentative D call: TRBD2 (5 bases). V shed 4 bases and J shed 2 bases, with 18 bases lying between them. Germline V CDR1 and CDR2: SGHRS, YFSETQ. The CDR3 extends over 16 amino acids. The CDR3 DNA is TGCGCCAGCAGCCTTCGGACGGGGTCCCAACAAGAGACCCAGTACTTC. The encoded protein is CASSLRTGSQQETQYF.

This clonotype occurred a few times. This chain joins TRBV12-3 or TRBV12-4 and TRBJ2-7; D perhaps matches TRBD1 (6 bases). The CDR3 is 15 residues long. V lost 5 bases and J 7 bases, leaving 21 bases between the germline ends. CDR3 region: CASSLSGTRTGEQYF. In nucleotides, the CDR3 is TGTGCCAGCAGTCTCTCCGGGACACGGACGGGGGAGCAGTACTTC.

This clonotype occurred a few times. V gene TRBV13 combines with J gene TRBJ1-2; D may be TRBD1 (5 bases). Germline-derived CDR1 and CDR2 are PRHDT and FYEKMQ (reference sequence). The V gene lost 2 bases and the J gene lost 2 bases, with 12 bases spanning the gap. This CDR3 comprises 15 residues. CDR3 nucleotides: TGTGCCAGCAGCTTACCCTCCGAGGGGAACTATGGCTACACCTTC. As protein: CASSLPSEGNYGYTF.

The V and J genes are TRBV20-1 and TRBJ2-5; a weak D match, TRBD2 (7 bases). The V and J ends lost 0 bases and 4 bases respectively, with 15 bases between them. From germline, CDR1 is DFQATT and CDR2 SNEGSKA (reference sequence). The CDR3 has 15 residues. The CDR3 DNA reads TGCAGTGCTAGAGATTTGTGGGGGGGCGGAGAGACCCAGTACTTC. This encodes CSARDLWGGGETQYF.

In this sample, this clonotype turned up a few times. V is TRBV7-2 and J is TRBJ1-6; 9 nucleotides agree with TRBD1. The J segment lost 10 bases and the V segment lost 5 bases, leaving 6 bases of the junction unmatched. This CDR3 is 14 amino acids long. The germline V gene encodes CDR1 SGHTA and CDR2 FQGNSA. Here the CDR3 DNA reads TGTGCCAGCAGCCCGGACAGGGGAGGGTCACCCCTCCACTTT. Protein sequence: CASSPDRGGSPLHF. The entire variable domain, with the rest obtained from reference TRBV7-2 and TRBJ1-6, is as follows: GAGVSQSPSNKVTEKGKDVELRCDPISGHTALYWYRQSLGQGLEFLIYFQGNSAPDKSGLPSDRFSAERTGGSVSTLTIQRTQQEDSAVYLCASSPDRGGSPLHFGNGTRLTVT.

This clonotype was picked up a small number of times. This sequence joins TRBV5-6 and TRBJ1-2; perhaps TRBD1 as D (6 bases). Germline-derived CDR1 and CDR2 are SGHDT and YYEEEE. CDR3 length equals 17 residues. Trimming cost V 3 bases and J 3 bases, with 21 bases left between them. The CDR3 DNA is TGTGCCAGCAGCTCCGCCCCCACAGGGAGTTCTTACTATGGCTACACCTTC. Protein sequence: CASSSAPTGSSYYGYTF.

The chain is built from TRBV9 and TRBJ2-2, with a tentative D call TRBD2 (6 bases). The V end lost 3 bases, the J end lost 1 base, and 10 bases lay between the germline ends. Germline CDR1 is SGDLS and CDR2 is YYNGEE. CDR3 length: 15 residues. The CDR3 sequence is CASSARDLNTGELFF. In DNA, the CDR3 is TGTGCCAGCAGCGCCCGGGACTTGAACACCGGGGAGCTGTTTTTT.

This clonotype was observed a few times. The gene calls are TRBV11-3 and TRBJ2-7; possibly TRBD2 for D (6 bases). Germline V gene data show CDR1 as SGHNT and CDR2 as YENEEA. The CDR3 is 14 residues long. The V end lost 2 bases, the J end lost 5 bases, and 13 bases lay between the germline ends. In DNA form, the CDR3 reads TGTGCCAGCAGCTTATGGGGGGAAGAGGACGAGCAGTACTTC. Translated, it gives CASSLWGEEDEQYF.

The DNA for the CDR3 is TGTGCCAGCAGCTTAGGGACAGGGGGCGTTTCGTTATACGAGCAGTACTTC. Amino acid sequence: CASSLGTGGVSLYEQYF. This chain joins TRBV7-8 and TRBJ2-7; TRBD1 matches at 11 bases. Germline CDR1 and CDR2: SGHVS and FQNEAQ. There are 17 residues in the CDR3. The J segment lost 4 bases and the V segment lost 1 base, leaving 9 bases of the junction unmatched.

The rearrangement joins TRBV3-1 to TRBJ2-1; 9 bases agree with TRBD2. Germline V gene lookup returns CDR1 LGHDT and CDR2 YNNKEL (reference sequence). V lost 4 bases and J lost 2; bases outside the gene matches: 6. The CDR3 runs 16 residues. The CDR3 region is CASSRTAGGTYNEQFF. Here the CDR3 DNA reads TGTGCCAGCAGCCGCACAGCGGGGGGCACCTACAATGAGCAGTTCTTC.

The V gene is TRBV12-3 or TRBV12-4, the J gene TRBJ2-5; TRBD2 might be the D (5 bases). The CDR3 is 13 amino acids. V was pared by 5 bases and J by 3 bases, with 10 bases between. The CDR3 DNA sequence: TGTGCCAGCAGTCTACTAGTGGAAGAGACCCAGTACTTC. The encoded protein is CASSLLVEETQYF.

This clonotype was detected many times. This chain connects TRBV12-3 or TRBV12-4 to TRBJ2-7, with 9 bases matching TRBD1. Trimming at V came to 3 bases and at J to 3 bases, leaving 3 bases not matched to a gene. This CDR3 is 14 amino acids long. The CDR3 loop reads CASSLDRGDYEQYF. The CDR3 nucleotides are TGTGCCAGCAGTTTGGACAGGGGAGACTACGAGCAGTACTTC.

The chain employs TRBV15 and TRBJ2-3; possible D gene TRBD2, 6 bases. CDR1 is LNHNV and CDR2 is YYDKDF in the germline V gene (reference sequence). CDR3 length equals 19 residues. Trimming left V 0 bases short and J 4 bases short, with 23 bases between. CDR3 in amino acids: CATSRDKTASGTGADTQYF. The CDR3 DNA sequence: TGTGCCACCAGCAGAGATAAAACTGCGTCGGGGACTGGGGCAGATACGCAGTATTTT.

The gene calls are TRBV12-3 or TRBV12-4 and TRBJ1-4; D gene uncertain. The V and J ends lost 2 bases and 10 bases respectively, with 14 bases between them. The length of the CDR3 is 14 residues. CDR3 in amino acids: CASSLYKADSKLFF. The CDR3 bases are TGTGCCAGCAGTTTATATAAGGCGGACTCAAAACTGTTTTTT.

The rearrangement links TRBV20-1 to TRBJ2-7; D might be TRBD1 or TRBD2, each matching 6 bases. V was cut by 3 bases and J by 0 bases, with 9 bases left in between. Germline loops: CDR1 DFQATT, CDR2 SNEGSKA (reference sequence). CDR3 size: 13 residues. CDR3 residues: CSASGGVSYEQYF. In nucleotides, the CDR3 is TGCAGTGCTAGCGGGGGCGTCTCCTACGAGCAGTACTTC.

The table lists this clonotype with a few counts. The chain recombines TRBV7-2 with TRBJ2-1; D is undetermined. The germline gives CDR1 SGHTA, CDR2 FQGNSA. V was shortened by 4 bases and J by 0 bases, with 10 bases between the two germline ends. CDR3 length equals 15 residues. The DNA of the CDR3 is TGTGCCAGCAGCTCCTGGATGAACTCCTACAATGAGCAGTTCTTC. Translation gives CASSSWMNSYNEQFF.

This chain connects TRBV2 to TRBJ2-1; D may be TRBD2 (6 bases). V lost 10 bases and J 8 bases, leaving 18 bases between the germline ends. The CDR3 runs to 13 residues. Germline lookup yields CDR1 SNHLY and CDR2 FYNNEI. The CDR3 nucleotides are TGTGCCAACCGGGACGGGGGATTCGATGAGCAGTTCTTC. Amino acid sequence: CANRDGGFDEQFF.